Sequencing of this T cell receptor beta chain was carried out in a study of blood T cell repertoires in COVID-19. Overall study context: COVID-19 samples from acute and convalescent phases originated in the United States, Italy and Spain. PBMCs, B-cell-depleted T cells, or T cells were the source of the cDNA or gDNA that made up the material.

Authors' processing steps: Scientists estimated how many nucleated cells there were by amplifying reference gene primers. Clones were read by immunoSEQ multiplex PCR, and TCRdb kept only the in-frame ones, dropping some. For V, J and clone size, that table is used; D and trimming come from the DNA. Here the sample spans about 220,000 clones, approximately 91% being singletons. V lost 5 bases, J lost 5 bases, and 3 bases stayed unmatched. Germline-derived CDR1 and CDR2 are SGHVS and FQNEAQ. The CDR3 length is 12 residues. V and J are TRBV7-8 and TRBJ2-7; 7 nucleotides match TRBD1. The sequenced sample consisted of peripheral blood. The clonotype was recovered from a man in his forties with acute or convalescent COVID-19. The CDR3 region has the DNA TGTGCCAGCAGCCGCGGACAGGACGAGCAGTACTTC. It specifies CASSRGQDEQYF.